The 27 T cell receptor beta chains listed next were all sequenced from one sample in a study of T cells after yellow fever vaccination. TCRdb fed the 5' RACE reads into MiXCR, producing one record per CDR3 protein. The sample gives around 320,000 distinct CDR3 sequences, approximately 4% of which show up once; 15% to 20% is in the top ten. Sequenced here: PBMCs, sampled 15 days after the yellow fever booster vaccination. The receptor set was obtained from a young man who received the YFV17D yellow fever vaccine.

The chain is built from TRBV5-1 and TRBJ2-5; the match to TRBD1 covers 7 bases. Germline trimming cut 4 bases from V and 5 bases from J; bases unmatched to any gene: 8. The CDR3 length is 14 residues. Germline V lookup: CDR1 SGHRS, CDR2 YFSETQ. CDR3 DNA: TGCGCCAGCAGCATACGGACAGGACCGGAGACCCAGTACTTC. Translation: CASSIRTGPETQYF.

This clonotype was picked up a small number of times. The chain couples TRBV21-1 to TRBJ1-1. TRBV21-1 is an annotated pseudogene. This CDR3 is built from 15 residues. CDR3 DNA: TGTGCCAGCAGCTCCCCGCGGGGTTTGAACACTGAAGCTTTCTTT. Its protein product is CASSSPRGLNTEAFF.

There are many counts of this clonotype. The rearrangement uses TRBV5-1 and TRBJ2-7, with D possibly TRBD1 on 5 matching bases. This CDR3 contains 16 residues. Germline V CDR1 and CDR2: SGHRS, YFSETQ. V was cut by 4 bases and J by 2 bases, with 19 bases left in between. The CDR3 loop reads CASSVENPGSAYEQYF. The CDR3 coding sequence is TGCGCCAGCAGCGTCGAGAACCCAGGGTCCGCCTACGAGCAGTACTTC. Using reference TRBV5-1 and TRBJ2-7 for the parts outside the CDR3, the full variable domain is KAGVTQTPRYLIKTRGQQVTLSCSPISGHRSVSWYQQTPGQGLQFLFEYFSETQRNKGNFPGRFSGRQFSNSRSEMNVSTLELGDSALYLCASSVENPGSAYEQYFGPGTRLTVT.

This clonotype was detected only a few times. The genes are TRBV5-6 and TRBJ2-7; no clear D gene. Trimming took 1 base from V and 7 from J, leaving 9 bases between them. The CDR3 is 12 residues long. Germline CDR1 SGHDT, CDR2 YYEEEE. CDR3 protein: CASSLSFLEQYF. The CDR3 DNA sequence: TGTGCCAGCAGCTTGTCTTTTCTTGAGCAGTACTTC.

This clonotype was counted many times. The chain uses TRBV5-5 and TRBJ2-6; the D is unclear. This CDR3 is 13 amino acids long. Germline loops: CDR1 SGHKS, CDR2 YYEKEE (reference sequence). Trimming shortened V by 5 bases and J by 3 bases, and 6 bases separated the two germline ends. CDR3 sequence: CASRVDGANVLTF. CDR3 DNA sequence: TGTGCCAGCAGAGTGGATGGGGCCAACGTCCTGACTTTC.

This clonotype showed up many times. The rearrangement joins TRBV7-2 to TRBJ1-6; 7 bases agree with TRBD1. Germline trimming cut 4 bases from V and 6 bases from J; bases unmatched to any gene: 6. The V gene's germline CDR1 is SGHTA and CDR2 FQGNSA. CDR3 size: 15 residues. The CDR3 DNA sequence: TGTGCCAGCAGCTCGACAGGGTCTCCTAATTCACCCCTCCACTTT. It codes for CASSSTGSPNSPLHF.

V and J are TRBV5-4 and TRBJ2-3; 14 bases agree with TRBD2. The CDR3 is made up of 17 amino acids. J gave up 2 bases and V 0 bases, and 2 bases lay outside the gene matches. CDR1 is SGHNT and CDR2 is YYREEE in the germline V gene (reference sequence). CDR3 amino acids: CASSLGLAGGVTDTQYF. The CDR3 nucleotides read TGTGCCAGCAGCTTGGGACTAGCGGGGGGGGTCACAGATACGCAGTATTTT.

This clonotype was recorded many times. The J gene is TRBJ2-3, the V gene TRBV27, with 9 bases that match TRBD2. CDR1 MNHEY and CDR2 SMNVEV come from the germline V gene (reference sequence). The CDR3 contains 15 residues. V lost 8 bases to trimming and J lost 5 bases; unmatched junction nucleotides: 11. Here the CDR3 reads CASGEGSGGIDTQYF. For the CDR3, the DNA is TGTGCCAGCGGTGAGGGTAGCGGGGGAATAGATACGCAGTATTTT.

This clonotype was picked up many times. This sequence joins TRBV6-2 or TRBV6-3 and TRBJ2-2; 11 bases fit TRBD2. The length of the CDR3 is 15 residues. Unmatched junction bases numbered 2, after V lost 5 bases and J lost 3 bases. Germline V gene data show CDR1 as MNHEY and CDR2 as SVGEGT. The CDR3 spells CASSTGLADTGELFF. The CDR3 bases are TGTGCCAGCAGTACGGGACTAGCGGACACCGGGGAGCTGTTTTTT.

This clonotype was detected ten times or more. The CDR3 nucleotides are TGTGCCAGCAGCTTATTGTGGACTAGCGGGGGTTTCTCCTACGAGCAGTACTTC. It codes for CASSLLWTSGGFSYEQYF. The chain is built from TRBV7-2 and TRBJ2-7; 13 bases are a match to TRBD2. The CDR3 is 18 amino acids. V was pared by 2 bases and J by 0 bases, with 7 bases of the junction left unmatched. The germline V gene encodes CDR1 SGHTA and CDR2 FQGNSA.

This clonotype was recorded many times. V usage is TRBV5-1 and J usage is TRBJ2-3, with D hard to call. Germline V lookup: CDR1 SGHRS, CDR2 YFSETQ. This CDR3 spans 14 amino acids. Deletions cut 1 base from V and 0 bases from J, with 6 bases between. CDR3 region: CASSLFTSTDTQYF. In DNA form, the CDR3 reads TGCGCCAGCAGCTTGTTCACTAGCACAGATACGCAGTATTTT.

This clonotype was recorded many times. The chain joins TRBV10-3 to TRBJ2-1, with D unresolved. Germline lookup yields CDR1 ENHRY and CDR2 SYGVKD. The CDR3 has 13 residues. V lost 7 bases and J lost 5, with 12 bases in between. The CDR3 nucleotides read TGTGCCATCAAGTCTGGGGAAAACAATGAGCAGTTCTTC. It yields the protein CAIKSGENNEQFF.

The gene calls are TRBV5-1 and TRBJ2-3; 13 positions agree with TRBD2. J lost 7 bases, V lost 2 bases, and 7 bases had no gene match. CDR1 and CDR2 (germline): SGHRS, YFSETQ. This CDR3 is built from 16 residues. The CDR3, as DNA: TGCGCCAGCAGCTTCACGACTAGCGGGGGGCGCTATACGCAGTATTTT. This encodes CASSFTTSGGRYTQYF.

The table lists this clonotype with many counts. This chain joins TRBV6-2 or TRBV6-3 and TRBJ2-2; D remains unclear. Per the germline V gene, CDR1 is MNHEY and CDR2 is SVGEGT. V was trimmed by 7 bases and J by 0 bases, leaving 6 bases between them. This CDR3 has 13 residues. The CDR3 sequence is CASNHPNTGELFF. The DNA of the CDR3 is TGTGCCAGCAACCACCCGAACACCGGGGAGCTGTTTTTT.

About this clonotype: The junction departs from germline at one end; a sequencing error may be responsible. The CDR3 nucleotides read TGTGCCAGCAGCCAAACAGGGGCGCCCGGGGAGCTGCTTTTT. Protein product: CASSQTGAPGELLF. This chain links TRBV7-3 with TRBJ2-2; 7 bases agree with TRBD1. The CDR3 is 14 amino acids. The germline V gene encodes CDR1 SGHTA and CDR2 FQGTGA.

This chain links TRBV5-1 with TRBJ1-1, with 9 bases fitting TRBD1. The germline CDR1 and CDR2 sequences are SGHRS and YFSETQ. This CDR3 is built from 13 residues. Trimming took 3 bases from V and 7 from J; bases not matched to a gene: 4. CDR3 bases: TGCGCCAGCAGCTCTACAGGGGGCTATGAAGCTTTCTTT. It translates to CASSSTGGYEAFF.

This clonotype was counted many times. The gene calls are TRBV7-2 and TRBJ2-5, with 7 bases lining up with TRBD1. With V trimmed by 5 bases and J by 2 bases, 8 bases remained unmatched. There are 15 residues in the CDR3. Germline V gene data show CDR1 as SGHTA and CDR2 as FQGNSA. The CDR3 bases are TGTGCCAGCAGCCCCCGGAAGGGACAGCAAGAGACCCAGTACTTC. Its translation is CASSPRKGQQETQYF.

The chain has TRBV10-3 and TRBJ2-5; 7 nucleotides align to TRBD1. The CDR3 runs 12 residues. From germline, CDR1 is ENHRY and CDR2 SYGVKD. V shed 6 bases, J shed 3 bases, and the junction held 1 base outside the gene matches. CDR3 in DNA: TGTGCCATCAGCGGGACAGAAGAGACCCAGTACTTC. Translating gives CAISGTEETQYF.

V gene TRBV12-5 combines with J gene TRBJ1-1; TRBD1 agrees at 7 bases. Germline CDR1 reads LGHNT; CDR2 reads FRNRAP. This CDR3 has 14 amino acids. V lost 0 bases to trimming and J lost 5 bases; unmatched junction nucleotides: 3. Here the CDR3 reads CASGLVPGGTEAFF. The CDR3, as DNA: TGTGCTAGTGGTTTGGTCCCAGGGGGGACTGAAGCTTTCTTT. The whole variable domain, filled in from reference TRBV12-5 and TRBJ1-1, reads DARVTQTPRHKVTEMGQEVTMRCQPILGHNTVFWYRQTMMQGLELLAYFRNRAPLDDSGMPKDRFSAEMPDATLATLKIQPSEPRDSAVYFCASGLVPGGTEAFFGQGTRLTVV.

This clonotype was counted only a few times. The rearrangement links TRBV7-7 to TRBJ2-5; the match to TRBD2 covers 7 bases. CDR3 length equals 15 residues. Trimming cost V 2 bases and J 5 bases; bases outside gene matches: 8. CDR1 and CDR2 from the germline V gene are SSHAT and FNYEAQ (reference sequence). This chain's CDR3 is CASSLFSGDLETQYF. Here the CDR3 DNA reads TGTGCCAGCAGCTTATTCAGCGGGGATTTGGAGACCCAGTACTTC.

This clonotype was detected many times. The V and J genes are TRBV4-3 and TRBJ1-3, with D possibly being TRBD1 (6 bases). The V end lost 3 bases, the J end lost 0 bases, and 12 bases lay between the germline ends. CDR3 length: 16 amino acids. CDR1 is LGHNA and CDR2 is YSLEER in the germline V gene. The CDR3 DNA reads TGCGCCAGCAGCCAGGACAGCCCGTTCTCTGGAAACACCATATATTTT. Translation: CASSQDSPFSGNTIYF.

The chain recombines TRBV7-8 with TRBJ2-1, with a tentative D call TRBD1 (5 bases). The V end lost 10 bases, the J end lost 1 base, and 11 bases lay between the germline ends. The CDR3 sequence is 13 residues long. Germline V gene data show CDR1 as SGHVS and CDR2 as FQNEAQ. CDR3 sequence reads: CATLKGSYNEQFF. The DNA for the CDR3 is TGTGCCACCCTCAAGGGGTCCTACAATGAGCAGTTCTTC.

The CDR3 DNA reads TGTGCCAGCAGCGGACCGGGCCAGACCGCTAACTATGGCTACACCTTC. Translating it yields CASSGPGQTANYGYTF. The gene calls are TRBV3-1 and TRBJ1-2; D unclear. The CDR3 is made up of 16 amino acids. Trimming stripped 5 bases from V and 0 bases from J, with 16 bases between. Germline lookup yields CDR1 LGHDT and CDR2 YNNKEL (reference sequence).

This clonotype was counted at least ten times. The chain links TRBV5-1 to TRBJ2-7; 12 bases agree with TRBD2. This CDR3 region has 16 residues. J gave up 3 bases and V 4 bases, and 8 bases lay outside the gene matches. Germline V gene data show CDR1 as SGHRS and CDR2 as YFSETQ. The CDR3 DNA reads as TGCGCCAGCAGCGCTCCGGGACTAGCGGGTGTCTACGAGCAGTACTTC. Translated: CASSAPGLAGVYEQYF.

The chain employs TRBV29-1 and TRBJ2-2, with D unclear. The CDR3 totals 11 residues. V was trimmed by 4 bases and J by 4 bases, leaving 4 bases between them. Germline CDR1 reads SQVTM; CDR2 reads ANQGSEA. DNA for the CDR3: TGCAGCGTTGTAGCCACCGGGGAGCTGTTTTTT. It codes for CSVVATGELFF.

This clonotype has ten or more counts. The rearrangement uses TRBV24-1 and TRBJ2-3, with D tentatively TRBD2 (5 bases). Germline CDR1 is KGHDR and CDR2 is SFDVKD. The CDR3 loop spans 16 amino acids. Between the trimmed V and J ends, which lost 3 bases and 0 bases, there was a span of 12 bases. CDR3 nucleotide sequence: TGTGCCACCAGTGATCCCGCGGAGGACAGCACAGATACGCAGTATTTT. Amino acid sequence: CATSDPAEDSTDTQYF.

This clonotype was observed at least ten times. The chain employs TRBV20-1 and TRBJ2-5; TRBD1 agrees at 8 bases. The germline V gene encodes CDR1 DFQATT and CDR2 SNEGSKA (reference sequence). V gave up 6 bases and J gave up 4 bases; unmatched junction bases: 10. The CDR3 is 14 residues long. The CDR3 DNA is TGCAGTGCACAGGACAGGGAGTTTGGAGAGACCCAGTACTTC. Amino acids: CSAQDREFGETQYF.